The 5 T cell receptor beta chains below come from one sample, sequenced in a study of blood T cell repertoires in COVID-19. Repertoires were generated with immunoSEQ multiplex PCR, while TCRdb's copy carries only in-frame clones and drops some. The sample yields 86,000 or so clones, around 96% seen once. Sequenced input: peripheral blood. These receptors were taken from a human donor with active COVID-19. The donor label of this sample is uncertain.

This chain connects TRBV29-1 to TRBJ2-7; 9 positions match TRBD1. V shed 6 bases, J shed 2 bases, and the junction held 5 bases outside the gene matches. Germline loops: CDR1 SQVTM, CDR2 ANQGSEA. The CDR3 is 13 amino acids. The CDR3 loop is CSVQGQGPYEQYF. The CDR3 region has the DNA TGCAGCGTCCAGGGACAGGGTCCCTACGAGCAGTACTTC.

The J gene is TRBJ1-6, the V gene TRBV6-1; no reliable D call. V was cut by 3 bases and J by 2 bases, with 11 bases left in between. This CDR3 spans 16 amino acids. Germline V gene lookup returns CDR1 MNHNS and CDR2 SASEGT. The CDR3, as DNA: TGTGCCAGCAGTGACCCGGAGGGTACCTATAATTCACCCCTCCACTTT. It specifies CASSDPEGTYNSPLHF.

V gene TRBV10-3 combines with J gene TRBJ1-1; 9 bases match TRBD1. Germline loops: CDR1 ENHRY, CDR2 SYGVKD. The CDR3 loop spans 13 amino acids. V gave up 6 bases and J gave up 7 bases; unmatched junction bases: 6. The CDR3 here is CAIRDRGEGEAFF. The CDR3 bases are TGTGCCATCAGGGACAGGGGTGAGGGTGAAGCTTTCTTT.

This clone turned up a few times. V gene TRBV7-7 combines with J gene TRBJ2-2, with 8 bases aligning to TRBD1. The trim removed 3 bases at V and 3 bases at J, leaving 0 bases unmatched. Germline lookup yields CDR1 SSHAT and CDR2 FNYEAQ (reference sequence). There are 14 residues in the CDR3. CDR3 region: CASSLGQDTGELFF. For the CDR3, the DNA is TGTGCCAGCAGCTTGGGACAGGACACCGGGGAGCTGTTTTTT. The variable domain in full, completed from reference TRBV7-7 and TRBJ2-2, reads GAGVSQSPRYKVTKRGQDVTLRCDPISSHATLYWYQQALGQGPEFLTYFNYEAQPDKSGLPSDRFSAERPEGSISTLTIQRTEQRDSAMYRCASSLGQDTGELFFGEGSRLTVL.

The J gene is TRBJ2-2, the V gene TRBV28; D unclear. Germline values: CDR1 MDHEN, CDR2 SYDVKM. This CDR3 contains 13 residues. With 5 bases removed from V and 0 bases from J, the gap between germline ends came to 4 bases. The CDR3 here is CASSLTNTGELFF. CDR3 sequence (DNA): TGTGCCAGCAGTCTTACGAACACCGGGGAGCTGTTTTTT.